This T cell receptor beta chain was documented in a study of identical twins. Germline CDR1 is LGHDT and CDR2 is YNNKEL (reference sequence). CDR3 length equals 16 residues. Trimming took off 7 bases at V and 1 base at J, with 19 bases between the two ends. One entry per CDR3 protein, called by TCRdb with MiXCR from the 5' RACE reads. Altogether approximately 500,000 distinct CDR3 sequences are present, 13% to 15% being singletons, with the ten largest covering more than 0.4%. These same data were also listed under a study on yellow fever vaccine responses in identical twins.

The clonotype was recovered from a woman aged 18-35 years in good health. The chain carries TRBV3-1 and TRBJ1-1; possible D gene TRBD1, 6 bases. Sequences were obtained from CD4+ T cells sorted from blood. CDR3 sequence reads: CASNGVEGRGNTEAFF. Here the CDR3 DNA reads TGTGCCAGCAACGGTGTAGAGGGCAGGGGGAACACTGAAGCTTTCTTT. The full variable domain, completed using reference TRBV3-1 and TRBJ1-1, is DTAVSQTPKYLVTQMGNDKSIKCEQNLGHDTMYWYKQDSKKFLKIMFSYNNKELIINETVPNRFSPKSPDKAHLNLHINSLELGDSAVYFCASNGVEGRGNTEAFFGQGTRLTVV.